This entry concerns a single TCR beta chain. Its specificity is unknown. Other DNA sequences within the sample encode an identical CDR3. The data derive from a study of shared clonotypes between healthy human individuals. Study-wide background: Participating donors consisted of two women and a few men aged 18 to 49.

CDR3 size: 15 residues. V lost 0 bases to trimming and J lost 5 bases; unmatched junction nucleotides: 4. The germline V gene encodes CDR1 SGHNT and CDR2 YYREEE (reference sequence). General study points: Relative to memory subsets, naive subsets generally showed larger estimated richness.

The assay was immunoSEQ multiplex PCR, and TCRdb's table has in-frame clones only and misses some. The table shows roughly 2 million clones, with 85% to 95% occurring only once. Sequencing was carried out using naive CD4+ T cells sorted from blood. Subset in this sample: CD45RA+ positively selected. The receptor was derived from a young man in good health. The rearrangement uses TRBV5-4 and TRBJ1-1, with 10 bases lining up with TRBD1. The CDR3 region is CASSLAGTGVTEAFF. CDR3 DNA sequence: TGTGCCAGCAGCTTGGCCGGGACAGGGGTGACTGAAGCTTTCTTT. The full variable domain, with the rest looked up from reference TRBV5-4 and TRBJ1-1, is ETGVTQSPTHLIKTRGQQVTLRCSSQSGHNTVSWYQQALGQGPQFIFQYYREEENGRGNFPPRFSGLQFPNYSSELNVNALELDDSALYLCASSLAGTGVTEAFFGQGTRLTVV.